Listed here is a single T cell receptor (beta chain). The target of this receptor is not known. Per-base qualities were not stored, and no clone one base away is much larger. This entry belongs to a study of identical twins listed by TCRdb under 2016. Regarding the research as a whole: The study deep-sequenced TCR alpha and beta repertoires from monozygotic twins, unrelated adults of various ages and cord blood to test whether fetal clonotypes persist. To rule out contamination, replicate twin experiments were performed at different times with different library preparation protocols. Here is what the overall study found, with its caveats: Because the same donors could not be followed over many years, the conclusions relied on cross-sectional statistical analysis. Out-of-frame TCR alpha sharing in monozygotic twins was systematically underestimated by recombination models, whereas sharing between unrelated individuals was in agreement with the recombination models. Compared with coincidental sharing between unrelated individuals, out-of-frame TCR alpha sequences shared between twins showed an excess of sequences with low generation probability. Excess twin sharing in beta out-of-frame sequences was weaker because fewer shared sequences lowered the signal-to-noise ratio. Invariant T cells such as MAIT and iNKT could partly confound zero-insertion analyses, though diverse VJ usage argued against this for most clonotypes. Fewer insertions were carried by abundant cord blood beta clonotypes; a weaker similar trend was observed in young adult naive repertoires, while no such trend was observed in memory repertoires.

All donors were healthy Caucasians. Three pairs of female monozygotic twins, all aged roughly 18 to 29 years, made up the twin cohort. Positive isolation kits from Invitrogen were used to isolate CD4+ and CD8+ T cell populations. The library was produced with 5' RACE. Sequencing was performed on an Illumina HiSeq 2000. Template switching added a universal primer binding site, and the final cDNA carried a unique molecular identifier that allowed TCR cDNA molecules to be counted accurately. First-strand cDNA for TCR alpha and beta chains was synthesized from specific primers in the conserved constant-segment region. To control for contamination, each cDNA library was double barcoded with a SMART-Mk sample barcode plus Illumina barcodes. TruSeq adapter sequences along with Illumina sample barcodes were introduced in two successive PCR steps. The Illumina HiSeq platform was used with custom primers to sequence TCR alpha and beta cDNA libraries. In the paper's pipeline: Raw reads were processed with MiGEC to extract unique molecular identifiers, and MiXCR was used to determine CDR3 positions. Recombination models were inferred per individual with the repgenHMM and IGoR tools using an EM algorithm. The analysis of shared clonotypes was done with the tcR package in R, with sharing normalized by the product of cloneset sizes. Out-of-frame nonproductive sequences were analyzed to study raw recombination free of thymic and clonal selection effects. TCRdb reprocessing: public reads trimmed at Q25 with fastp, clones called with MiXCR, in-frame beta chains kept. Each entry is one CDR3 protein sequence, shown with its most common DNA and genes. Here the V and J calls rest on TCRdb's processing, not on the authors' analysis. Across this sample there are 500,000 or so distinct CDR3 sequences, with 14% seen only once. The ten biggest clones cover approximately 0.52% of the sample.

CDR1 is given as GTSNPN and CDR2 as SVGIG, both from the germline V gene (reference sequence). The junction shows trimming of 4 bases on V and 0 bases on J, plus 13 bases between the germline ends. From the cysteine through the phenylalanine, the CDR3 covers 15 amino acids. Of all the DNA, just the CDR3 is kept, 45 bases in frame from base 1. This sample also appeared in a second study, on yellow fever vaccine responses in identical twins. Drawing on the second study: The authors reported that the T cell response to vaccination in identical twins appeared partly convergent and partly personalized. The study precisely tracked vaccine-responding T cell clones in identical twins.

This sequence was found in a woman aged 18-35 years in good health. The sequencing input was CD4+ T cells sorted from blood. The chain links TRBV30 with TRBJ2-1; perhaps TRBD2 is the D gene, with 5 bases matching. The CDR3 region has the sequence CAWTPGTSSYNEQFF. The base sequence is TGTGCCTGGACGCCCGGAACTAGCTCCTACAATGAGCAGTTCTTC.